Below, one T cell receptor beta chain is given with its context. Its specificity is unknown. The sample comes from a study of graft-versus-host responses after intestinal transplantation. Study information: The study gave all recipients anti-thymocyte globulin induction, then tacrolimus and steroids for 2 to 3 years. Regarding the study as a whole: Recipient marrow showed GvH clones, some seen first in ileum or blood. An association linked early post-transplant HvG declines with peak circulating GvH clone levels. Allografts of patients with graft-donor T cell macrochimerism showed high graft-versus-host to host-versus-graft clone ratios.

Libraries were prepared by immunoSEQ multiplex PCR; TCRdb keeps only in-frame clonotypes and omits some of them. The profile shows some 44,000 clones, around 96% of them singletons. Germline CDR1 reads SGDLS; CDR2 reads YYNGEE. This CDR3 is built from 15 residues. Trimming cost V 0 bases and J 7 bases, with 14 bases left between them. The chain has TRBV9 and TRBJ2-1; D possibly corresponds to TRBD2 (5 bases). The material sequenced was PBMCs, taken 335 days after intestinal transplant. The TCR was taken from a human patient who received an intestinal transplant, so some T cells may come from the graft donor. CDR3 bases: TGTGCCAGCAGCGTAGCTCTGGATTCGGGGAATGAGCAGTTCTTC. Translating gives CASSVALDSGNEQFF.